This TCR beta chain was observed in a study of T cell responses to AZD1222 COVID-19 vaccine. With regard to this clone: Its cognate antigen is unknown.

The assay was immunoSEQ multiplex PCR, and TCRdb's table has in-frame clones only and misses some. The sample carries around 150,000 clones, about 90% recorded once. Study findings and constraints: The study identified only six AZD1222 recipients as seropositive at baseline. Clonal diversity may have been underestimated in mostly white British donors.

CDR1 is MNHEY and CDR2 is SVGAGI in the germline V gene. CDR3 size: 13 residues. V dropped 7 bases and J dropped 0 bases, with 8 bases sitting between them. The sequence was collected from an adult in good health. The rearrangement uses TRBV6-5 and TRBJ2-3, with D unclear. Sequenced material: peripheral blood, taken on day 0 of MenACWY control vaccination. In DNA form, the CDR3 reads TGTGCCAGCACCCCGAGGAGCACAGATACGCAGTATTTT. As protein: CASTPRSTDTQYF.